The rows below give T cell receptor beta chains drawn from one sample of a study of early T cells in non-severe SARS-CoV-2 infection. Each CDR3 protein gets one entry after TCRdb re-called the 5' RACE reads with MiXCR. This table holds 65,000 to 85,000 distinct CDR3 sequences, 9% to 10% found once. The sequencing used whole blood, collected at baseline. The source is an adult who was a healthcare worker with PCR-confirmed SARS-CoV-2 infection or an uninfected control (not recorded which). CDR3s include the opening cysteine and the closing phenylalanine or tryptophan. Fields, in order: V gene, D gene, J gene, CDR3 protein. A D gene is named only where the DNA matches it firmly.

TRBV29-1	-	TRBJ2-7	CSVELGGQSPYEQYF
TRBV12-3/TRBV12-4	TRBD1	TRBJ2-2	CASSSWTGGRTGELFF
TRBV9	-	TRBJ2-2	CASSTRGGELFF
TRBV27	TRBD1	TRBJ2-7	CASVGTGVRNEQYF
TRBV7-2	-	TRBJ2-4	CASSLARDIQYF
TRBV29-1	-	TRBJ2-7	CSVEGRYYEQYF
TRBV18	-	TRBJ1-5	CASSPSGGQGNQPQHF
TRBV19	-	TRBJ2-3	CASSIGIGTDTQYF
TRBV7-2	-	TRBJ2-7	CASSLVGDSYEQYF
TRBV7-2	-	TRBJ2-3	CASSPRQSTDTQYF
TRBV7-2	TRBD1	TRBJ2-1	CASSLALTGSQFF
TRBV7-2	-	TRBJ2-7	CASSLDPGAEQYF
TRBV6-6	TRBD1	TRBJ2-2	CASSLGTGFGGLNTGELFF
TRBV4-3	TRBD2	TRBJ2-5	CASSQEPPASGRETQYF
TRBV10-3	-	TRBJ2-7	CAISESSAASYEQYF
TRBV28	-	TRBJ2-7	CASVATGRKQYF
TRBV27	-	TRBJ2-1	CASSLTTRVSRSYNEQFF
TRBV12-5	-	TRBJ1-3	CASGSNSGNTIYF
TRBV7-9	-	TRBJ1-5	CASSAIGNNQPQHF
TRBV7-2	TRBD1	TRBJ1-2	CASSLGAGQGRLYGYTF
TRBV18	-	TRBJ1-6	CASTDRGMADSPLHF
TRBV20-1	TRBD2	TRBJ2-7	CSVKLAGRREQYF
TRBV7-9	-	TRBJ2-1	CASSQGHEQFF
TRBV5-5	TRBD2	TRBJ2-1	CASSKVAGVQAHEQFF
TRBV7-9	TRBD1	TRBJ2-7	CASSLYGTVAYEQYF
TRBV12-3/TRBV12-4	TRBD2	TRBJ2-1	CASSLAVTSGLRLEGNEQFF
TRBV20-1	TRBD1	TRBJ1-1	CSATSPHTGGGPRVFF
TRBV5-4	-	TRBJ2-3	CASSVSTDTQYF
TRBV11-2	-	TRBJ1-2	CASSLYSDYGYTF
TRBV10-3	-	TRBJ1-1	CAISESEVQLNTEAFF
TRBV29-1	-	TRBJ2-6	CSVRDTFSGANVLTF
TRBV7-2	TRBD2	TRBJ2-3	CASSISGVTDTQYF
TRBV4-2	-	TRBJ2-7	CASSQDWSDLYEQYF
TRBV20-1	TRBD2	TRBJ2-3	CSADIAGDSDTQYF
TRBV2	TRBD2	TRBJ2-1	CASRTSGNYNEQFF
TRBV20-1	TRBD2	TRBJ2-1	CSARDTAGADEQFF
TRBV5-6	-	TRBJ2-5	CAVSKDYEGETQYF
TRBV14	-	TRBJ2-3	CASSQVRGWGDTDTQYF
TRBV12-3/TRBV12-4	-	TRBJ2-7	CASSPGQGGDEQYF
TRBV29-1	-	TRBJ1-5	CSVDEGGGRPQHF
TRBV3-1	-	TRBJ2-5	CASSQDEGGPSETQYF
TRBV10-3	TRBD1	TRBJ1-3	CAISGRQGHSGNTIYF
TRBV10-3	TRBD1	TRBJ1-4	CAISGGQGATNEKLFF
TRBV20-1	TRBD2	TRBJ2-1	CSASGLAGGQSYNEQFF
TRBV5-1	-	TRBJ2-3	CASRQSDTQYF